This T cell receptor (beta chain) was captured in a study of cytomegalovirus exposure and HLA in healthy donors. V lost 3 bases, J lost 0 bases, and 12 bases lay in between. The CDR3 runs to 15 residues. Germline values: CDR1 MNHEY, CDR2 SVGAGI. Study conclusions and caveats: Across donors, presence/absence analyses took sequencing depth to be roughly uniform. Reported performance of the classifier showed diagnosis of cytomegalovirus status with high specificity and sensitivity.

The PCR ran on 60 Vbeta and 13 Jbeta primers. Produced via immunoSEQ multiplex PCR; TCRdb's table is partial and in-frame only. The sample includes about 160,000 clones, almost 80% of them seen just once. Only a few counts were recorded for this clone. Its antigen is unknown. The receptor comes from a male donor in good health and CMV-seronegative. The chain is built from TRBV6-5 and TRBJ2-7, with D maybe TRBD2 (5 bases). The sequenced sample was PBMCs. This CDR3 is CASSYAGEGSYEQYF. DNA of the CDR3: TGTGCCAGCAGTTATGCCGGAGAGGGCTCCTACGAGCAGTACTTC.